This T cell receptor (beta chain) was sequenced for a study of blood T cell repertoires in COVID-19. V dropped 7 bases and J dropped 10 bases, with 16 bases sitting between them. The CDR3 length is 12 residues. CDR1 is SGHDN, CDR2 FVKESK, per germline. Original analysis: Estimates of nucleated cell counts were drawn from the amplification of reference gene primers. Assay used: immunoSEQ multiplex PCR; TCRdb lists only in-frame clones, some missing. V and J calls and clone size come straight from that table; D and trimming were deduced from the DNA. The sample records 140,000 to 150,000 clones, almost 80% being singletons.

This clonotype originated in a man over 45 with active or convalescent COVID-19. Sample: peripheral blood. The chain has TRBV14 and TRBJ1-1; D perhaps matches TRBD1 (5 bases). CDR3 sequence (DNA): TGTGCCAGCACCCGAGGGACCGGGGGAGCTTTCTTT. Its translation: CASTRGTGGAFF. Full variable domain (outside the CDR3, taken from reference TRBV14 and TRBJ1-1): EAGVTQFPSHSVIEKGQTVTLRCDPISGHDNLYWYRRVMGKEIKFLLHFVKESKQDESGMPNNRFLAERTGGTYSTLKVQPAELEDSGVYFCASTRGTGGAFFGQGTRLTVV.